The clone carrying this TCR beta chain was found many times. The sample belongs to a study of T cells in Graves' hyperthyroidism and ophthalmopathy. Background on the study: It was at initial diagnosis, before any treatment, that peripheral blood was collected.

V shed 2 bases and J shed 0 bases, with 11 bases lying between them. The length of the CDR3 is 15 residues. Germline V gives CDR1 MNHEY, CDR2 SVGEGT. Patients aged 18 to 65 with hyperthyroidism were newly diagnosed, with duration under 2 months. Authors of the study amplified TCR beta CDR3 regions from RNA transcripts. During a first-round RT-PCR of the TCR CDR3, the HTBI primer set was used. TCRdb processed the multiplex PCR reads anew with MiXCR; each CDR3 protein has one entry. This sample has under 700,000 distinct CDR3 sequences, with about a sixth found just once. J is TRBJ2-7 and V is TRBV6-2 or TRBV6-3, with D maybe TRBD2 (6 bases). Sequenced input: blood. This TCR was sampled from a young woman with Graves' hyperthyroidism. In DNA, the CDR3 is TGTGCCAGCAGTTACGCGGGGAGAAGCTCCTACGAGCAGTACTTC. It codes for CASSYAGRSSYEQYF.